Sequencing of this TCR beta chain was carried out in a study of shared clonotypes between healthy human individuals. About the research overall: The plates for each donor numbered three CD4 naive, three CD4 memory, two CD8 naive and one CD8 memory.

Sequenced by immunoSEQ multiplex PCR; TCRdb stores in-frame clones only, minus some. The table lists about a million clones, about 80% of them singletons. Germline CDR1 reads LNHDA; CDR2 reads SQIVND (reference sequence). Trimming pared 0 bases from V and 8 bases from J, leaving 7 bases between. CDR3 size: 13 residues. The rearrangement joins TRBV19 to TRBJ1-4, with no clear D. The sample taken for sequencing was memory CD4+ T cells from PBMCs. The subset denotes: CD45RA-negative fraction. The origin of this receptor is a man younger than 35 in good health. Some clones in this sample may be carry-over from other donors' samples. In DNA form, the CDR3 reads TGTGCCAGTAGTATAGATGGAGGGGAAAAACTGTTTTTT. Its protein product is CASSIDGGEKLFF.